These T cell receptor beta chains were read from a single sample in a study of T cell changes during pregnancy in multiple sclerosis. Repertoires were generated with immunoSEQ multiplex PCR, while TCRdb's copy carries only in-frame clones and drops some. The table has tens of thousands of clones, approximately 92% seen once. The source material was peripheral blood, sampled in the third trimester of pregnancy. These receptors were taken from a female donor in good health, enrolled as a control in a pregnancy study. The CDR3 runs from the conserved cysteine through the conserved F or W. The D gene is left open where the match is weak. Size is stated for part of the rows, as once, few or many counts, or as a class when the clone is expanded.

j_gene,abundance,d_gene,v_gene,CDR3nt,CDR3aa
TRBJ2-7,NA,TRBD2,TRBV4-2,TGTGCCAGCAGCCAGGGTTCGGCCGGGACTAGCCTCTACGAGCAGTACTTC,CASSQGSAGTSLYEQYF
TRBJ2-3,NA,NA,TRBV28,TGTGCCAGCAGTTTGCCCGGGAGATCAGATACGCAGTATTTT,CASSLPGRSDTQYF
TRBJ2-2,NA,TRBD2,TRBV7-7,TGTGCTAGCAGCGTTAGCGGGACTAACACCGGGGAGCTGTTTTTT,CASSVSGTNTGELFF
TRBJ2-7,once,NA,TRBV7-9,TGTGCCAGCAGCCCACCCAACAGGGACCTCTCCTACGAGCAGTACTTC,CASSPPNRDLSYEQYF
TRBJ2-7,NA,TRBD2,TRBV27,TGTGCCAGCAGGCCTCCGGTGCGGGGAGGGACCTACGAGCAGTACTTC,CASRPPVRGGTYEQYF
TRBJ2-7,NA,NA,TRBV18,TGTGCCAGTCAGATCGCCCTCTCCAGGCGGGGTGAGTCCTACGAGCAGTACTTC,CASQIALSRRGESYEQYF
TRBJ1-4,NA,NA,TRBV5-6,TGTGCCAGCAGCTTCCTTGACAGTAATGAAAAACTGTTTTTT,CASSFLDSNEKLFF
TRBJ1-1,NA,NA,TRBV6-1,TGTGCCAGCAGGGGAGACACCCTGAACACTGAAGCTTTCTTT,CASRGDTLNTEAFF
TRBJ2-1,NA,TRBD1,TRBV30,TGTGCCTGGAGGTACAGGGGCAGGAGCTCCTACAATGAGCAGTTCTTC,CAWRYRGRSSYNEQFF
TRBJ2-7,NA,TRBD2,TRBV9,TGTGCCAGCAGCCCACGGGAGGGGACAAACTCCTACGAGCAGTACTTC,CASSPREGTNSYEQYF
TRBJ2-1,NA,NA,TRBV19,TGTGCCATTTCCCCCAAGGGCCCAGGGTATGGGGAGCAGTTCTTC,CAISPKGPGYGEQFF
TRBJ2-3,NA,NA,TRBV19,TGTGCCAGTAGTATAGCACTCACAGATACGCAGTATTTT,CASSIALTDTQYF
TRBJ2-1,once,NA,TRBV29-1,TGCAGCGCGCACCCAGATTACAATGAGCAGTTCTTC,CSAHPDYNEQFF
TRBJ1-1,NA,TRBD1,TRBV2,TGTGCCAGTGAGGACAGGATGACCACTGAAGCTTTCTTT,CASEDRMTTEAFF
TRBJ1-2,NA,TRBD1,TRBV5-8,TGTGCCAGCAGCGAGGGACAGGGCTCATGGCCAGGCTATGGCTACACCTTC,CASSEGQGSWPGYGYTF
TRBJ1-4,NA,NA,TRBV6-5,TGTGCCAGCAGTTACTCCATTTGGACAGCTAATGAAAAACTGTTTTTT,CASSYSIWTANEKLFF
TRBJ2-1,NA,TRBD2,TRBV9,TGTGCCAGCAGCGGACTAGCGGGAGTCTACAATGAGCAGTTCTTC,CASSGLAGVYNEQFF
TRBJ2-6,once,TRBD2,TRBV7-2,TGTGCCAGCGCCGGACTAGCGGGACGGTCGGGGGCCAACGTCCTGACTTTC,CASAGLAGRSGANVLTF